A single sample is the source of the 21 T cell receptor beta chains below, sequenced in a study of identical twins (TCRdb year 2016). The library was made by 5' RACE. The reads were generated on an Illumina HiSeq 2000. TCRdb reran the public reads through fastp at Q25 and MiXCR, keeping productive beta chains. Here each entry gathers all rows of one CDR3 protein and keeps the most common genes and DNA. Across this sample there are hundreds of thousands of distinct CDR3 sequences, with approximately 18% seen only once. The biggest ten clones account for roughly 14% of the sample. The sample was also reused in another study, on T cells expressing NK-cell markers.

Sequencing was done on a sample of PBMCs. These receptors were taken from a woman between 18 and 30 years old in good health.

This clonotype was picked up many times. The chain employs TRBV5-1 and TRBJ2-7; D possibly corresponds to TRBD1 (5 bases). The CDR3 consists of 14 residues. V lost 0 bases and J lost 2, with 9 bases in between. Germline V gives CDR1 SGHRS, CDR2 YFSETQ. The CDR3 DNA sequence: TGCGCCAGCAGCTTGGGTGGGGCCACCTACGAGCAGTACTTC. It encodes CASSLGGATYEQYF. The full variable domain, with the rest looked up from reference TRBV5-1 and TRBJ2-7, is KAGVTQTPRYLIKTRGQQVTLSCSPISGHRSVSWYQQTPGQGLQFLFEYFSETQRNKGNFPGRFSGRQFSNSRSEMNVSTLELGDSALYLCASSLGGATYEQYFGPGTRLTVT.

This clonotype was seen a few times. The rearrangement joins TRBV5-6 to TRBJ2-5, with D unclear. The CDR3 has 17 amino acids. Per the germline V gene, CDR1 is SGHDT and CDR2 is YYEEEE. The V and J ends lost 0 bases and 5 bases respectively, with 20 bases between them. The CDR3: CASSLDVRRSTRETQYF. CDR3 sequence (DNA): TGTGCCAGCAGCTTGGACGTCCGACGGTCTACCCGGGAGACCCAGTACTTC.

This clonotype appeared a few times. The chain links TRBV6-5 to TRBJ2-3; D is possibly TRBD1 or TRBD2 (5 bases each). Germline assignment: CDR1 MNHEY and CDR2 SVGAGI. V gave up 0 bases and J gave up 1 base, with 17 bases separating them. The CDR3 contains 18 residues. The CDR3 here is CASSYSRESAFGTDTQYF. The CDR3 DNA sequence: TGTGCCAGCAGTTACTCCAGGGAGAGCGCATTCGGCACAGATACGCAGTATTTT.

This clonotype turned up a few times. V and J are TRBV7-9 and TRBJ2-2; maybe TRBD2 (5 bases). CDR1 SEHNR and CDR2 FQNEAQ come from the germline V gene (reference sequence). Trimming removed 2 bases from V and 6 bases from J, with 10 bases in between. This CDR3 comprises 14 residues. In nucleotides, the CDR3 is TGTGCCAGCAGCTTATTTCTAGCCCCCGGGGAGCTGTTTTTT. Translation: CASSLFLAPGELFF.

This clonotype has a handful of counts. The chain uses TRBV12-3 or TRBV12-4 and TRBJ1-2, with D possibly TRBD1 on 6 matching bases. The CDR3 runs to 13 residues. V lost 8 bases and J lost 3, with 13 bases in between. DNA of the CDR3: TGTGCCAGCCGAGGGAGGACAGACTATGGCTACACCTTC. Protein product: CASRGRTDYGYTF.

The CDR3 bases are TGCAGCGTTGCAGGACTGACCGGTGAAGCTTTCTTT. Its protein is CSVAGLTGEAFF. V gene TRBV29-1 combines with J gene TRBJ1-1; D uncertain. V lost 4 bases and J lost 7, with 13 bases in between. Germline CDR1 SQVTM, CDR2 ANQGSEA. This CDR3 is 12 amino acids long.

The J gene is TRBJ2-7, the V gene TRBV29-1; tentatively, D is TRBD1 (5 bases). V lost 4 bases to trimming and J lost 4 bases, with 14 bases between them. This CDR3 comprises 13 residues. The germline V gene has CDR1 SQVTM and CDR2 ANQGSEA. The DNA for the CDR3 is TGCAGCGTTGTTATAAGGGGTGGTTACGAGCAGTACTTC. It yields the protein CSVVIRGGYEQYF.

The chain links TRBV12-3 or TRBV12-4 to TRBJ1-2; tentatively, D is TRBD1 (6 bases). The CDR3 consists of 12 residues. The V gene lost 7 bases and the J gene lost 5 bases, with 11 bases spanning the gap. Here the CDR3 DNA reads TGTGCCAGCACCGGGACAAAATATGGCTACACCTTC. This codes for CASTGTKYGYTF.

This clonotype has more than one count but fewer than ten. This chain connects TRBV10-3 to TRBJ1-6; D gene uncertain. Looked up from germline, CDR1 is ENHRY and CDR2 is SYGVKD. The CDR3 is 12 amino acids. Trimming took off 8 bases at V and 7 bases at J, with 9 bases between the two ends. CDR3 in DNA: TGTGCCATCTCGGCTGGGAATTCACCCCTCCACTTT. It specifies CAISAGNSPLHF.

The chain employs TRBV6-6 and TRBJ2-7; the D gene is possibly TRBD1 (5 bases). The CDR3 is 13 amino acids. With 7 bases removed from V and 3 bases from J, the gap between germline ends came to 13 bases. Per the germline V gene, CDR1 is MNHNY and CDR2 is SVGAGI (reference sequence). CDR3 nucleotides: TGTGCCAGCACCCGTGGGGCAGGCTACGAGCAGTACTTC. It is translated as CASTRGAGYEQYF.

This clonotype was counted between two and nine times. The gene calls are TRBV29-1 and TRBJ2-2, with D perhaps matching TRBD1 or TRBD2 (5 bases each). The CDR3 extends over 14 amino acids. The V and J ends lost 5 bases and 3 bases respectively, with 13 bases between them. The V gene's germline CDR1 is SQVTM and CDR2 ANQGSEA. The CDR3 here is CSVPGRTHTGELFF. In DNA form, the CDR3 reads TGCAGCGTTCCGGGACGGACTCACACCGGGGAGCTGTTTTTT.

This chain joins TRBV6-1 and TRBJ1-6; D is undetermined. Germline V gene data show CDR1 as MNHNS and CDR2 as SASEGT. The length of the CDR3 is 14 residues. V dropped 7 bases and J dropped 0 bases, with 7 bases sitting between them. CDR3 sequence reads: CASTASSYNSPLHF. The CDR3 nucleotides read TGTGCCAGCACGGCCAGCTCCTATAATTCACCCCTCCACTTT.

This clonotype was counted a few times. CDR3 sequence: CASSRAGLNTEAFF. The CDR3 DNA reads TGTGCCAGCAGCCGGGCAGGCCTGAACACTGAAGCTTTCTTT. The chain couples TRBV27 to TRBJ1-1; D remains ambiguous. This CDR3 is built from 14 residues. The germline V gene encodes CDR1 MNHEY and CDR2 SMNVEV (reference sequence). Trimming shortened V by 6 bases and J by 0 bases, and 11 bases separated the two germline ends.

This clonotype was picked up a small number of times. The CDR3 reads CSALQGRTEAFF. CDR3 coding DNA: TGCAGTGCATTACAGGGTAGGACTGAAGCTTTCTTT. J is TRBJ1-1 and V is TRBV20-1; a weak D match, TRBD1 (6 bases). Trimming took off 6 bases at V and 5 bases at J, with 13 bases between the two ends. Germline CDR1 and CDR2: DFQATT and SNEGSKA (reference sequence). CDR3 length: 12 residues.

A few counts support this clonotype. V is TRBV5-1 and J is TRBJ2-1; TRBD2 matches 10 bases. With V trimmed by 1 base and J by 3 bases, 4 bases remained unmatched. The germline V gene encodes CDR1 SGHRS and CDR2 YFSETQ. CDR3 length: 16 residues. Here the CDR3 DNA reads TGCGCCAGCAGCTTGACTAGCGGGGTCTTCTACAATGAGCAGTTCTTC. Amino acid sequence: CASSLTSGVFYNEQFF.

This clonotype was detected ten times or more. The genes are TRBV12-3 or TRBV12-4 and TRBJ1-1; D gene unclear. The length of the CDR3 is 14 residues. Trimming took 8 bases from V and 1 from J, leaving 14 bases between them. CDR3 in DNA: TGTGCCAGCGGGTTTCCGGAGAAGAACACTGAAGCTTTCTTT. It specifies CASGFPEKNTEAFF.

J is TRBJ2-1 and V is TRBV12-3 or TRBV12-4, with 8 bases matching TRBD2. Germline trimming cut 3 bases from V and 3 bases from J; bases unmatched to any gene: 4. The CDR3 runs to 15 residues. CDR3 region: CASSLGLGVYNEQFF. CDR3 DNA: TGTGCCAGCAGTTTGGGACTAGGGGTCTACAATGAGCAGTTCTTC.

The chain is built from TRBV7-2 and TRBJ2-5, with D perhaps TRBD2 (6 bases). In germline, CDR1 is SGHTA, CDR2 FQGNSA. This CDR3 comprises 13 residues. V gave up 1 base and J gave up 10 bases, with 13 bases separating them. The CDR3 is CASSLGPTSYQYF. The CDR3 coding sequence is TGTGCCAGCAGCTTAGGACCAACTAGCTACCAGTACTTC.

V usage is TRBV2 and J usage is TRBJ2-1, with 14 bases aligning to TRBD2. Germline V gives CDR1 SNHLY, CDR2 FYNNEI. CDR3 size: 16 residues. The V and J ends lost 6 bases and 6 bases, in that order; junction bases with no gene match: 7. DNA for the CDR3: TGTGCCAGCAGAGTCTCGGGACTAGCGGGAGCCAATGAGCAGTTCTTC. This gives the protein CASRVSGLAGANEQFF.

The chain joins TRBV11-2 to TRBJ2-7; TRBD2 matches at 7 bases. Losses at the gene ends were 3 bases for V and 6 bases for J; bases not matched to a gene: 8. The CDR3 consists of 14 residues. Germline loops: CDR1 SGHAT, CDR2 FQNNGV. The CDR3 coding sequence is TGTGCCAGCAGCTTCGCTAGCGGTATCCTCGAGCAGTACTTC. Residues: CASSFASGILEQYF.

This clonotype turned up a few times. Written as DNA, the CDR3 is TGCAGTGCTGAAGGGACTTCTGGGGCCAACGTCCTGACTTTC. As protein: CSAEGTSGANVLTF. The chain has TRBV20-1 and TRBJ2-6, with TRBD2 as a possible D gene (6 bases). Trimming removed 5 bases at V and 1 base at J, with 9 bases between. The CDR3 loop spans 14 amino acids. Germline V CDR1 and CDR2: DFQATT, SNEGSKA (reference sequence).